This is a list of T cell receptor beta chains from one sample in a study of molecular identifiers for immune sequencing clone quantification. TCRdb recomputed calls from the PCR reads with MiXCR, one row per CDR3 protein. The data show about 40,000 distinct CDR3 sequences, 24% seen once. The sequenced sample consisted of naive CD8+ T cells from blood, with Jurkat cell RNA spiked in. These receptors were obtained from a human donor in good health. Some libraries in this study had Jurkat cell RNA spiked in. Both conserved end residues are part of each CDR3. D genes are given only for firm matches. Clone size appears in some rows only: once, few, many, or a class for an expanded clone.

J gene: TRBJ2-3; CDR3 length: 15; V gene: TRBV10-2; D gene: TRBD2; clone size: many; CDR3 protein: CASGGLAGGRDTQYF; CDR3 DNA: TGCGCCAGCGGGGGACTAGCGGGGGGCAGGGATACGCAGTATTTT
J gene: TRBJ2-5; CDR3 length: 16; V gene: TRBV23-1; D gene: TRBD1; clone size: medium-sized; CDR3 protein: CASSHLTGGIVETQYF; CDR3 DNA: TGCGCCAGCAGTCATTTGACAGGGGGTATTGTAGAGACCCAGTACTTC
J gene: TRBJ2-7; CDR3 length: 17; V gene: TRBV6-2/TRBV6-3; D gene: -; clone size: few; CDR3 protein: CASSFRTALPVVYEQYF; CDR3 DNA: TGTGCCAGCAGTTTCCGGACAGCATTACCCGTAGTCTACGAGCAGTACTTC
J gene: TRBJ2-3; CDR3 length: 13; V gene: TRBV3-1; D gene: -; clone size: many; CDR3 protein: CASSQEIADTQYF; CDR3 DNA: TGTGCCAGCAGCCAAGAGATAGCAGATACGCAGTATTTT
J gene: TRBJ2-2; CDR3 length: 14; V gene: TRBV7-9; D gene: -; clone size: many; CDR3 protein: CASSPRTGSGELFF; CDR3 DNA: TGTGCCAGCAGCCCCCGGACTGGAAGCGGGGAGCTGTTTTTT
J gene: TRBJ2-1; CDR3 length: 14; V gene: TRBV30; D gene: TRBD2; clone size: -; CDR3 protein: CAWRIAGIGNEQFF; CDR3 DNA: TGTGCCTGGAGAATAGCGGGAATAGGTAATGAGCAGTTCTTC
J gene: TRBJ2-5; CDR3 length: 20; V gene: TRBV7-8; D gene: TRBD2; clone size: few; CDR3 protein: CASSLAFWASGGENQETQYF; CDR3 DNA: TGTGCCAGCAGCTTAGCCTTTTGGGCTAGCGGGGGGGAAAACCAAGAGACCCAGTACTTC
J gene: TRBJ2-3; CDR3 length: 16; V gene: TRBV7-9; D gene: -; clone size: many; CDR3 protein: CASSPTEGGTTDTQYF; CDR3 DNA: TGTGCCAGCAGCCCAACGGAGGGGGGGACGACAGATACGCAGTATTTT
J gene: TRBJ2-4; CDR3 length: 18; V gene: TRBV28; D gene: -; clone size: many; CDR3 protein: CASRSGAQIKWPKNIQYF; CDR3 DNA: TGTGCCAGCAGATCGGGAGCACAAATTAAATGGCCCAAAAACATTCAGTACTTC
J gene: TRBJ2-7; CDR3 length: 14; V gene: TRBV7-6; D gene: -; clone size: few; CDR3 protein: CASSLAGDLYEQYF; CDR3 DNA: TGTGCCAGCAGCTTAGCGGGGGACCTCTACGAGCAGTACTTC
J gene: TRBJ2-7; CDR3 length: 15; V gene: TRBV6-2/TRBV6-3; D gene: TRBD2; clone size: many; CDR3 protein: CASSYSRVAGDEQYF; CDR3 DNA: TGTGCCAGCAGTTACTCGAGGGTAGCGGGAGACGAGCAGTACTTC
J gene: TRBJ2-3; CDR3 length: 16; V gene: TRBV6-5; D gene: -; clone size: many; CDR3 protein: CASTNNPGYSTDTQYF; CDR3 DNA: TGTGCCAGCACAAACAACCCCGGATACTCCACAGATACGCAGTATTTT
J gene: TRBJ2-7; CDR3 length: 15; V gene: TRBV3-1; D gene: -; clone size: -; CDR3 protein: CASSQGWLADYEQYF; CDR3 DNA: TGTGCCAGCAGCCAAGGTTGGCTAGCCGACTACGAGCAGTACTTC
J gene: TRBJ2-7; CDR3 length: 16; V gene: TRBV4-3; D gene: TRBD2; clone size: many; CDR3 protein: CASSQDLSGGIYEQYF; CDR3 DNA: TGCGCCAGCAGCCAAGATCTCAGCGGGGGGATCTACGAGCAGTACTTC
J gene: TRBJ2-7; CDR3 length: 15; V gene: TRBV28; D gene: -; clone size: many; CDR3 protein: CASSLGRSETYEQYF; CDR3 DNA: TGTGCCAGCAGTTTAGGCCGTAGCGAAACCTACGAGCAGTACTTC
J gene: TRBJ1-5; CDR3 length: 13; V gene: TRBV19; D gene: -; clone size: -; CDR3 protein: CASSIIINQPQHF; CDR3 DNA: TGTGCCAGTAGTATTATCATCAATCAGCCCCAGCATTTT
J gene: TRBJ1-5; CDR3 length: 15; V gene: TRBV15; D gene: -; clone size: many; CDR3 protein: CATSRERGLNQPQHF; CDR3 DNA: TGTGCCACCAGCAGAGAAAGGGGTCTGAATCAGCCCCAGCATTTT
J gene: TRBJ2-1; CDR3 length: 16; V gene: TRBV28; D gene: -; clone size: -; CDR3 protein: CARSLLSRGEGNEQFF; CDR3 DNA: TGCGCCCGCAGTTTATTGTCCAGGGGAGAAGGCAATGAGCAGTTCTTC
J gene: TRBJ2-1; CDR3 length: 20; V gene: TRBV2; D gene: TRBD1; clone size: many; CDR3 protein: CASRYNRDRGTLSRYNEQFF; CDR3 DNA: TGTGCCAGCAGATACAACCGGGACAGGGGGACCCTCAGCCGTTACAATGAGCAGTTCTTC
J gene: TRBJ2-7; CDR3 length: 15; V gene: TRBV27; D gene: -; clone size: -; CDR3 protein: CASSLGSGENYEQYF; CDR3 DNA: TGTGCCAGCAGTTTAGGGTCTGGAGAAAACTACGAGCAGTACTTC
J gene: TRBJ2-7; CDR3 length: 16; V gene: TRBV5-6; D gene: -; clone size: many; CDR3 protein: CASSLDLAGYGDEQYF; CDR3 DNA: TGTGCCAGCAGCTTGGACCTGGCGGGGTATGGTGACGAGCAGTACTTC